This T cell receptor beta chain derives from a study of T cell changes during pregnancy in multiple sclerosis. Profiled with immunoSEQ multiplex PCR; TCRdb holds only in-frame clones, not every one. The data show about 94,000 clones, roughly 94% seen once. Sequenced here: peripheral blood, sampled in the third trimester of pregnancy. This receptor was identified in a female donor with multiple sclerosis, enrolled in a pregnancy study.

In DNA form, the CDR3 reads TGTGCCAGCTCACTTTTTGCGACAGCGATAATTCAAGAGACCCAGTACTTC. Protein sequence: CASSLFATAIIQETQYF. The rearrangement joins TRBV18 to TRBJ2-5, with D maybe TRBD1 (5 bases). The ends were cut back, 4 bases at V and 2 bases at J, with 20 bases in the middle. CDR3 length: 17 amino acids. Germline lookup yields CDR1 KGHSH and CDR2 LQKENI.